The subject of this entry is one T cell receptor (beta chain). The sample comes from a study of blood T cell repertoires in COVID-19. About the research overall: Sites in the United States, Italy and Spain provided acute and convalescent COVID-19 samples.

The length of the CDR3 is 14 residues. V trimming: 3 bases; J trimming: 10 bases; junction bases outside the gene matches: 9. From germline, CDR1 is LGHDT and CDR2 YNNKEL (reference sequence). Everyone who took part was roughly 18 to 90 years old, and they came from fewer than 25 US areas. Which cohort a participant joined came from the clinical history participants gave. Data came from immunoSEQ multiplex PCR; TCRdb stores just in-frame clones and leaves some out. The sample contains around 180,000 clones, 84% of which appear only once. The chain is built from TRBV3-1 (or the pseudogene TRBV3-2) and TRBJ2-7, with 10 bases matching TRBD2. Sequenced: PBMCs or T cells enriched from blood (not recorded which). This receptor was taken from a man aged 45-60 years who had recovered from COVID-19. For the CDR3, the DNA is TGTGCCAGCAGCCACAGCGGGGGGGCCTTAGGTCAGTACTTC. Amino acids: CASSHSGGALGQYF.